A selection of T cell receptor beta chains follows, all from one sample in a study of cytomegalovirus exposure and HLA in healthy donors. Sequencing used immunoSEQ multiplex PCR; TCRdb keeps in-frame clones, though not all of them. Of over 100,000 clones detected, about 73% appear once; the ten largest clones hold around 3.3%. The sequencing input was PBMCs. Receptors originate from a woman in her 30s in good health and CMV-seropositive. Each CDR3 is given with its conserved first and last residue. The D gene is left open where the match is weak. Not every row has a clone size; where given, it reads once, few, many or a size class.

D gene	clone size	J gene	V gene	CDR3 DNA	CDR3 protein
TRBD1	-	TRBJ1-6	TRBV7-2	TGTGCCAGCAGCCTCCGGGACAGGGAACATTCACCCCTCCACTTT	CASSLRDREHSPLHF
TRBD2	once	TRBJ2-1	TRBV7-2	TGTGCCAGCAGCCCAACGGCAAGCGGGGGTGGTGAGCAGTTCTTC	CASSPTASGGGEQFF
TRBD2	-	TRBJ2-5	TRBV27	TGTGCCAGCAGTTTATGGGGCGGGGGGGCACAGTACTTC	CASSLWGGGAQYF
TRBD2	-	TRBJ2-3	TRBV27	TGTGCCAGCAGCTCTGGAGATTTAGCGGGGGGGCGGAGGCAGTATTTT	CASSSGDLAGGRRQYF
TRBD2	-	TRBJ2-7	TRBV7-2	TGTGCCAGCAGCCCACAGACTAGCTTGTCGGTTGAGCAGTACTTC	CASSPQTSLSVEQYF
TRBD2	-	TRBJ2-3	TRBV7-3	TGTGCCATAGCTGGGCTAGCGGGAGAAGATACGCAGTATTTT	CAIAGLAGEDTQYF
TRBD2	-	TRBJ2-1	TRBV9	TGTGCCAGCAGTAGCGGGGTGTACAATGAGCAGTTCTTC	CASSSGVYNEQFF
TRBD1	-	TRBJ2-1	TRBV7-3	TGTGCCAGCAGCTTAACGGGGGACAGGAGGATGAATGAGCAGTTCTTC	CASSLTGDRRMNEQFF
-	many	TRBJ1-4	TRBV4-1	TGCGCCAGCAGCCAAGATCGGAACAGGATGGCGCCAACTAATGAAAAACTGTTTTTT	CASSQDRNRMAPTNEKLFF
TRBD1	-	TRBJ2-1	TRBV5-4	TGTGCCAGCAGCTTGGGTAGGACAGGGGGCTACAATGAGCAGTTCTTC	CASSLGRTGGYNEQFF
TRBD2	-	TRBJ2-1	TRBV7-3	TGTGCCAGCAGCTCCCACACCGGGACTAGCTTGGGTGAGCAGTTCTTC	CASSSHTGTSLGEQFF
-	-	TRBJ1-2	TRBV5-4	TGTGCCAGCAGCTTATGGCAGGGCGATGGCTACACCTTC	CASSLWQGDGYTF
-	-	TRBJ2-2	TRBV28	TGTGCCAGCAGAAATACAGGGTCCACCGGGGAGCTGTTTTTT	CASRNTGSTGELFF
-	-	TRBJ1-2	TRBV6-1	TGTGCCAGCAGCGAAACAGCTAACTATGGCTACACCTTC	CASSETANYGYTF
TRBD1	-	TRBJ1-4	TRBV4-3	TGCGCCAGCAGCCAAGAATCGACAGGGGGCTGGGAAAAACTGTTTTTT	CASSQESTGGWEKLFF
-	once	TRBJ2-7	TRBV14	TGTGCCAGCAGCCAAAAGACTTACGAGCTCCTCGGCGAGCAGTACTTC	CASSQKTYELLGEQYF
-	-	TRBJ2-7	TRBV4-1	TGCGCCAGCAGACGCCTCCACATAGCGGAAATTTACGAGCAGTACTTC	CASRRLHIAEIYEQYF
-	-	TRBJ2-7	TRBV10-1	TGCGCCCCCTACCCGGGGTTGGGGGAGCAGTACTTC	CAPYPGLGEQYF
TRBD1	few	TRBJ2-2	TRBV6-1	TGTGCCAGCAGGGCGGGACAGGGAAGGACCGGGGAGCTGTTTTTT	CASRAGQGRTGELFF
-	few	TRBJ1-4	TRBV5-4	TGTGCCTACTCGCTGGTGCTCGAGGAAAAACTGTTTTTT	CAYSLVLEEKLFF
-	-	TRBJ1-5	TRBV27	TGTGCCAGCAGTTCACTAACGGGACTTAGCAATCAGCCCCAGCATTTT	CASSSLTGLSNQPQHF
-	-	TRBJ1-5	TRBV7-8	TGTGCCAGCAGCTCTAGCCCTGGGGGGGATTTGGGCAATCAGCCCCAGCATTTT	CASSSSPGGDLGNQPQHF
TRBD2	-	TRBJ2-1	TRBV7-9	TGTGCCAGCAGCCTACGGGGAGGGGCCCTACGGTACAATGAGCAGTTCTTC	CASSLRGGALRYNEQFF
TRBD2	-	TRBJ2-1	TRBV5-4	TGTGCCAGCAGCGTACAAAGCGGGGGGGCCTTTGATGAGCAGTTCTTC	CASSVQSGGAFDEQFF
TRBD1	-	TRBJ1-6	TRBV27	TGTGCCAGCAGGGATATGGGACAGATCTATAATTCACCCCTCCACTTT	CASRDMGQIYNSPLHF
-	-	TRBJ1-2	TRBV10-3	TGTGCCATCAGGGAAATGGGGGGAGGCGGCTACACCTTC	CAIREMGGGGYTF
TRBD2	-	TRBJ2-1	TRBV7-2	TGTGCCAGCAGCTTAGCGGGACTAGCGGGTGCCGATGAGCAGTTCTTC	CASSLAGLAGADEQFF
-	-	TRBJ2-1	TRBV16	TGTGCCAGCAGCCAATCGTCGACTGCTAGCTCCTACAATGAGCAGTTCTTC	CASSQSSTASSYNEQFF
TRBD1	-	TRBJ2-7	TRBV4-1	TGCGCCAGCAGCCCTTTCCGGGACAGGCACTACGAGCAGTACTTC	CASSPFRDRHYEQYF
-	once	TRBJ2-7	TRBV28	TGTGCCAGCAGTTTTACAGGGAGCTCCTACGAGCAGTACTTC	CASSFTGSSYEQYF
TRBD1	-	TRBJ2-7	TRBV27	TGTGCCAGCAGTTACCGCCGCGGACAGGGGACCTACGAGCAGTACTTC	CASSYRRGQGTYEQYF
TRBD1	-	TRBJ2-7	TRBV4-1	TGCGCCAGCAGCCCGGGACAGGCGTACTACGAGCAGTACTTC	CASSPGQAYYEQYF
-	-	TRBJ1-2	TRBV28	TGTGCCAGCGTTATGGGGAGTGGCTACACCTTC	CASVMGSGYTF
-	-	TRBJ1-4	TRBV4-1	TGCGCCAGCAGCCAAGGTGTTGCGGACGGAGGGACTTTACGGGAAAAACTGTTTTTT	CASSQGVADGGTLREKLFF
TRBD2	-	TRBJ2-3	TRBV7-3	TGTGCCAGCAGCTTAACTACAGGACTAGGTCTGCATACGCAGTATTTT	CASSLTTGLGLHTQYF
-	-	TRBJ1-4	TRBV11-2	TGTGCCAGCAGCTTAGGCGGCAGAAGAAATGAAAAACTGTTTTTT	CASSLGGRRNEKLFF
TRBD1	-	TRBJ1-2	TRBV29-1	TGCAGCGTTGAGGGACAGGGCCATGGCTACACCTTC	CSVEGQGHGYTF
-	-	TRBJ2-1	TRBV6-1	TGTGCCAGCAGTGAAGTCCCAGAGGGTGAGCAGTTCTTC	CASSEVPEGEQFF
-	-	TRBJ1-2	TRBV19	TGTGCCAGTAGTATAGACCTTGGACTTTGGGGCTACACCTTC	CASSIDLGLWGYTF
-	once	TRBJ1-2	TRBV28	TGTGCCACCCAGCGTTCCGGGGATCGAGGCTACACCTTC	CATQRSGDRGYTF
-	-	TRBJ2-5	TRBV7-3	TGTTCCCTCCGAGGCCGGGACACAGAAGAGACCCAGTACTTC	CSLRGRDTEETQYF
TRBD2	once	TRBJ2-1	TRBV4-3	TGCGCCAGCAGCCACGTAGCGGGGGGGCGGTTCTTC	CASSHVAGGRFF
TRBD1	-	TRBJ1-6	TRBV5-8	TGTGCCAGCAGCCGAAGGGACAGATCGAATTCACCCCTCCACTTT	CASSRRDRSNSPLHF
-	-	TRBJ1-2	TRBV30	TGTGCCTGGAGTGTACCGGGTACGGCAGTTGGCTACACCTTC	CAWSVPGTAVGYTF
TRBD1	-	TRBJ2-1	TRBV7-6	TGTGCCAGCAGCTTAGGGAATCAGGGGGTATCAGTAAATGAGCAGTTCTTC	CASSLGNQGVSVNEQFF
-	-	TRBJ1-2	TRBV7-2	TGTGCCAGCAGCTTAGTGGGACTTCGCTATGGCTACACCTTC	CASSLVGLRYGYTF